These 23 T cell receptor beta chains were all obtained from the same sample, sequenced in a study of cytomegalovirus exposure and HLA in healthy donors. With 60 Vbeta and 13 Jbeta primers, the PCR was carried out. The repertoire was sequenced with immunoSEQ multiplex PCR; TCRdb's copy has only in-frame clones and lacks some. This table holds under 200,000 clones, 75% found once. Sequencing was done on a sample of PBMCs. The receptor source for this set is a woman aged 50 to 60 in good health and CMV-seropositive.

This clone occurred once. The chain links TRBV7-2 to TRBJ2-7; the D gene is possibly TRBD1 (6 bases). The CDR3 is made up of 14 amino acids. Germline CDR1 SGHTA, CDR2 FQGNSA. V dropped 9 bases and J dropped 3 bases, with 18 bases sitting between them. As DNA, the CDR3 is TGTGCCAGTAGCCCTTGGGACACCCACTACGAGCAGTACTTC. It translates to CASSPWDTHYEQYF. Full variable domain (remainder filled in from reference TRBV7-2 and TRBJ2-7): GAGVSQSPSNKVTEKGKDVELRCDPISGHTALYWYRQSLGQGLEFLIYFQGNSAPDKSGLPSDRFSAERTGGSVSTLTIQRTQQEDSAVYLCASSPWDTHYEQYFGPGTRLTVT.

Here the CDR3 DNA reads TGTGCCAGCAGTGAGACTCTAGCGGGGGGACTCTACGAGCAGTACTTC. Amino acids: CASSETLAGGLYEQYF. The genes are TRBV2 and TRBJ2-7, with 11 positions matching TRBD2. The CDR3 runs to 16 residues. From germline, CDR1 is SNHLY and CDR2 FYNNEI. V lost 3 bases, J lost 3 bases, and 7 bases stayed unmatched.

The chain combines TRBV7-9 with TRBJ1-1, with a tentative D call TRBD1 (5 bases). The V and J ends lost 3 bases and 11 bases respectively, with 13 bases between them. This CDR3 spans 12 amino acids. Germline V CDR1 and CDR2: SEHNR, FQNEAQ (reference sequence). The DNA of the CDR3 is TGTGCCAGCAGCTTTGGGGGGGAGGTGGCTTTCTTT. It yields the protein CASSFGGEVAFF.

This chain connects TRBV6-1 to TRBJ2-7, with 7 bases aligning to TRBD1. CDR3 length: 13 residues. J lost 0 bases, V lost 7 bases, and 3 bases had no gene match. Looked up from germline, CDR1 is MNHNS and CDR2 is SASEGT. The CDR3 DNA sequence: TGTGCCAGCAAAAGGACAGGCTCCTACGAGCAGTACTTC. It encodes CASKRTGSYEQYF.

The J gene is TRBJ2-3, the V gene TRBV4-2; 8 bases align to TRBD2. After removal of 6 bases from V and 2 bases from J, the junction contained 10 bases not matched to a gene. Germline CDR1 LGHNA, CDR2 YNFKEQ. CDR3 length: 16 amino acids. CDR3 loop: CASSFMSGLDTDTQYF. In nucleotides, the CDR3 is TGTGCCAGCAGTTTTATGTCGGGACTAGACACAGATACGCAGTATTTT.

The V call is TRBV7-8, the J call TRBJ1-1; 7 nucleotides line up with TRBD1. Germline V CDR1 and CDR2: SGHVS, FQNEAQ. Trimming removed 3 bases from V and 0 bases from J; junction bases left unmatched: 7. This CDR3 comprises 16 residues. CDR3 DNA sequence: TGTGCCAGCAGCTTTTTCCAGGGGGAAATGAACACTGAAGCTTTCTTT. Protein: CASSFFQGEMNTEAFF. Full variable domain (remainder filled in from reference TRBV7-8 and TRBJ1-1): GAGVSQSPRYKVAKRGQDVALRCDPISGHVSLFWYQQALGQGPEFLTYFQNEAQLDKSGLPSDRFFAERPEGSVSTLKIQRTQQEDSAVYLCASSFFQGEMNTEAFFGQGTRLTVV.

This clone was seen just once. This sample also contains other DNA sequences that code for the same CDR3. This chain connects TRBV5-1 to TRBJ1-2, with a possible D match to TRBD1 (6 bases). With 0 bases removed from V and 0 bases from J, the gap between germline ends came to 6 bases. The CDR3 covers 14 residues. Looked up from germline, CDR1 is SGHRS and CDR2 is YFSETQ. This chain's CDR3 is CASSLDRANYGYTF. CDR3 DNA: TGCGCCAGCAGCTTGGACAGGGCTAACTATGGCTACACCTTC.

J is TRBJ1-1 and V is TRBV7-8, with 11 nucleotides matching TRBD1. The germline gives CDR1 SGHVS, CDR2 FQNEAQ. CDR3 length: 16 amino acids. After removal of 6 bases from V and 2 bases from J, the junction contained 8 bases not matched to a gene. CDR3 in DNA: TGTGCCAGCAGTTGGACAGGGGGCATTAGTAACACTGAAGCTTTCTTT. This translates into CASSWTGGISNTEAFF.

CDR3: CASSLTRPGNPRYGYTF. The DNA for the CDR3 is TGTGCCAGCAGCTTAACTCGGCCAGGGAACCCTCGGTATGGCTACACCTTC. V and J are TRBV7-6 and TRBJ1-2, with a tentative D call TRBD1 (5 bases). The V end was cut by 2 bases, the J end by 5 bases, with 21 bases between. CDR3 size: 17 residues. CDR1 and CDR2 from the germline V gene are SGHVS and FNYEAQ.

The chain joins TRBV4-1 to TRBJ1-2; D is ambiguous. The CDR3 runs 14 residues. V lost 0 bases to trimming and J lost 7 bases, with 12 bases between them. CDR1 MGHRA and CDR2 YSYEKL come from the germline V gene. CDR3 in amino acids: CASSQDQKGGGYTF. The CDR3 DNA reads as TGCGCCAGCAGCCAAGATCAAAAGGGAGGTGGCTACACCTTC.

This clone has just one count. V and J are TRBV7-3 and TRBJ1-2; D may be TRBD1 (5 bases). The CDR3 has 13 residues. Germline CDR1 and CDR2: SGHTA and FQGTGA. V lost 4 bases, J lost 5 bases, and 11 bases lay in between. The CDR3 loop is CASSSGGDYGYTF. The CDR3 DNA reads as TGTGCCAGCAGCTCAGGAGGGGATTATGGCTACACCTTC.

This clone has more than one count but fewer than ten. The genes are TRBV6-6 and TRBJ2-1, with 8 bases that match TRBD2. Germline CDR1 and CDR2: MNHNY and SVGAGI (reference sequence). The V and J ends lost 2 bases and 7 bases, in that order; junction bases with no gene match: 7. This CDR3 has 15 residues. CDR3 sequence (DNA): TGTGCCAGCAGTTACGGGAACGGGGGGGCGAATGAGCAGTTCTTC. Translated, it gives CASSYGNGGANEQFF.

The chain links TRBV4-2 to TRBJ2-7; TRBD2 matches 12 bases. CDR3 length: 16 residues. Trimming cost V 3 bases and J 8 bases; bases outside gene matches: 11. In germline, CDR1 is LGHNA, CDR2 YNFKEQ. The CDR3 sequence: CASSQGETSGGTKQYF. CDR3 bases: TGTGCCAGCAGCCAGGGTGAGACTAGCGGGGGTACGAAGCAGTACTTC.

The chain joins TRBV9 to TRBJ2-3; D is possibly TRBD1 (5 bases). The CDR3 is 14 amino acids. Looked up from germline, CDR1 is SGDLS and CDR2 is YYNGEE. The V and J ends lost 4 bases and 4 bases respectively, with 13 bases between them. The CDR3 DNA reads as TGTGCCAGCAGCATATGGGGCAGCTCAGATACGCAGTATTTT. Amino acids: CASSIWGSSDTQYF.

The chain employs TRBV21-1 and TRBJ1-2. TRBV21-1 is recorded as a pseudogene. The CDR3 extends over 19 amino acids. CDR3 amino acids: CASSLSKGCRVREANGYTF. CDR3 DNA: TGTGCCAGCAGCCTAAGCAAAGGATGTCGAGTGCGGGAGGCAAATGGCTACACCTTC.

CDR3 sequence: CASTGRRAGNTIYF. Written as DNA, the CDR3 is TGTGCCAGCACAGGACGCAGGGCCGGAAACACCATATATTTT. V gene TRBV5-6 combines with J gene TRBJ1-3; D perhaps matches TRBD1 (5 bases). CDR3 length equals 14 residues. Germline values: CDR1 SGHDT, CDR2 YYEEEE. Trimming pared 6 bases from V and 4 bases from J, leaving 14 bases between.

The rearrangement uses TRBV19 and TRBJ1-2; 7 positions agree with TRBD1. The junction had 22 bases not matched to a gene; V was cut back by 7 bases and J by 11 bases. The CDR3 runs 16 residues. Looked up from germline, CDR1 is LNHDA and CDR2 is SQIVND (reference sequence). CDR3 amino acids: CASIRDSASQSSFYTF. In DNA form, the CDR3 reads TGTGCCAGTATACGGGACAGTGCATCCCAATCCTCTTTTTACACCTTC.

The chain combines TRBV5-4 with TRBJ1-4, with 12 bases fitting TRBD1. Unmatched junction bases numbered 8, after V lost 3 bases and J lost 8 bases. This CDR3 spans 16 amino acids. Germline V gene sequence: CDR1 SGHNT, CDR2 YYREEE (reference sequence). CDR3 bases: TGTGCCAGCAGCTACCGGGACAGGGGGCTTGGCGAAAAACTGTTTTTT. It specifies CASSYRDRGLGEKLFF.

The chain couples TRBV5-1 to TRBJ2-7; 12 bases are shared with TRBD2. V was pared by 4 bases and J by 3 bases, with 8 bases of the junction left unmatched. Germline values: CDR1 SGHRS, CDR2 YFSETQ. The CDR3 extends over 16 amino acids. CDR3 loop: CASSPSGLAGNYEQYF. The CDR3 DNA reads as TGCGCCAGCAGCCCTTCTGGACTAGCGGGGAACTACGAGCAGTACTTC.

J is TRBJ2-6 and V is TRBV28; tentative D call: TRBD1 (7 bases). Germline V gene data show CDR1 as MDHEN and CDR2 as SYDVKM. There are 15 residues in the CDR3. V was cut by 7 bases and J by 0 bases, with 10 bases left in between. The CDR3 sequence: CASTQGGSGANVLTF. For the CDR3, the DNA is TGTGCCAGCACCCAGGGGGGCTCTGGGGCCAACGTCCTGACTTTC.

The chain employs TRBV2 and TRBJ2-7; possible D gene TRBD2, 5 bases. CDR1 is SNHLY and CDR2 is FYNNEI in the germline V gene. The V gene lost 4 bases and the J gene lost 2 bases, with 9 bases spanning the gap. This CDR3 contains 13 residues. Here the CDR3 DNA reads TGTGCCAGCAGTGGTCTGAGGGCCTACGAGCAGTACTTC. The encoded protein is CASSGLRAYEQYF.

The chain's CDR3 is CASSPTGGVGGYTF. The CDR3 DNA sequence: TGCGCCAGCAGCCCTACAGGGGGCGTTGGAGGCTACACCTTC. The chain combines TRBV5-1 with TRBJ1-2; 9 nucleotides agree with TRBD1. This CDR3 has 14 amino acids. Unmatched junction bases numbered 9, after V lost 4 bases and J lost 8 bases. Germline CDR1 reads SGHRS; CDR2 reads YFSETQ.

The V call is TRBV29-1, the J call TRBJ1-2; 8 bases are a match to TRBD1. The J segment lost 7 bases and the V segment lost 6 bases, leaving 10 bases of the junction unmatched. The CDR3 has 13 residues. Germline V gene sequence: CDR1 SQVTM, CDR2 ANQGSEA. CDR3 protein: CSVDGQGASGYTF. The CDR3 DNA sequence: TGCAGCGTGGACGGGCAGGGGGCTTCTGGCTACACCTTC. The whole variable domain, remainder taken from reference TRBV29-1 and TRBJ1-2, is SAVISQKPSRDICQRGTSLTIQCQVDSQVTMMFWYRQQPGQSLTLIATANQGSEATYESGFVIDKFPISRPNLTFSTLTVSNMSPEDSSIYLCSVDGQGASGYTFGSGTRLTVV.